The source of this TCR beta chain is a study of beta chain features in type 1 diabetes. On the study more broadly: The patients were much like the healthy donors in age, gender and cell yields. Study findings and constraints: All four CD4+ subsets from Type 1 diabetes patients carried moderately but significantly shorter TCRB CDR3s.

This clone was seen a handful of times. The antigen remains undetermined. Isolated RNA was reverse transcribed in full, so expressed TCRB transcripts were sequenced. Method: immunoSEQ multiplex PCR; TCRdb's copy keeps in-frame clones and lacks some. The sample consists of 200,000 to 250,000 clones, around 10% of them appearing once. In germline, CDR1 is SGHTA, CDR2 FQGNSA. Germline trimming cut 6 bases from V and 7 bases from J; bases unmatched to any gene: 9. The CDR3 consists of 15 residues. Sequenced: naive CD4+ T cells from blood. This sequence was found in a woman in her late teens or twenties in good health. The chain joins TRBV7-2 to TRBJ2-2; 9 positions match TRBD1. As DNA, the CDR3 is TGTGCCAGCAGGTCCGGGACAGGGAGTCACGGGGAGCTGTTTTTT. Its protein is CASRSGTGSHGELFF.